This T cell receptor (beta chain) was sequenced during a study of blood T cells in healthy people across ages. A sample-barcoded 5' primer and a J-beta primer mix were used in a second PCR of roughly 6 to 11 cycles. TCRdb recomputed calls from the 5' RACE reads with MiXCR, one row per CDR3 protein. The data hold around 990,000 distinct CDR3 sequences, with approximately 26% observed a single time. The CDR3 totals 18 residues. Germline assignment: CDR1 SGHTA and CDR2 FQGTGA. The trim removed 5 bases at V and 0 bases at J, leaving 15 bases unmatched. As to this clonotype: Because it lacks the conserved phenylalanine or tryptophan at the end, this CDR3 is likely a read error.

These same data were also listed under a study on T cells of mothers and their children.

The sequence was collected from a girl aged 2 to 9 in good health. What was sequenced was blood. The V and J genes are TRBV7-3 and TRBJ1-1; 7 bases are shared with TRBD1. CDR3 nucleotides: TGTGCCAGCAGCCCAACCGGCTCCGGGACAGAGTTGAACACTGAAGCTTTCCTT. Protein: CASSPTGSGTELNTEAFL.